This is a list of T cell receptor beta chains from one sample in a study of T cells expressing NK-cell markers. TCRdb reprocessed the 5' RACE reads and stores each CDR3 protein as one record, lacking DNA. The sample has over 250,000 distinct CDR3 sequences; the top ten hold around 3.9%. The sample was blood T cells: a sorted CD56 or NKG2C T cell subset, CD4+ or CD8+ T cells, or bulk PBMC T cells (not recorded which). The receptors were gathered from a woman aged 18 to 75 in good health. CDR3s include the opening cysteine and the closing phenylalanine or tryptophan.

cdr3_length: 15
v_call: TRBV7-2
j_call: TRBJ2-1
cdr3_aa: CASSAGQGAYNEQFF

cdr3_length: 18
v_call: TRBV5-5
j_call: TRBJ1-2
cdr3_aa: CASSFWPRTEAPNYGYTF

cdr3_length: 12
v_call: TRBV20-1
j_call: TRBJ2-3
cdr3_aa: CSAAPGTDTQYF

cdr3_length: 14
v_call: TRBV4-3
j_call: TRBJ2-1
cdr3_aa: CASSQPLEGRPMFF

cdr3_length: 15
v_call: TRBV7-8
j_call: TRBJ2-2
cdr3_aa: CASSSGISGTGELFF

cdr3_length: 14
v_call: TRBV20-1
j_call: TRBJ2-2
cdr3_aa: CSARIRRDTGELFF

cdr3_length: 12
v_call: TRBV20-1
j_call: TRBJ1-5
cdr3_aa: CSARRGNQPQHF

cdr3_length: 14
v_call: TRBV6-2/TRBV6-3
j_call: TRBJ2-3
cdr3_aa: CASSYSKRVDTQYF

cdr3_length: 13
v_call: TRBV10-1
j_call: TRBJ1-5
cdr3_aa: CASSDSLAQPQHF

cdr3_length: 14
v_call: TRBV10-2
j_call: TRBJ1-1
cdr3_aa: CASSDQGALTEAFF

cdr3_length: 15
v_call: TRBV5-5
j_call: TRBJ2-7
cdr3_aa: CASSLAAGKQYEQYF